This T cell receptor beta chain was found in a study of T cell changes during pregnancy in multiple sclerosis (dated by TCRdb to the late 2010s). Regarding the complete study: The study examined how the T cell repertoire changed over the course of pregnancy in women with multiple sclerosis.

On this clone itself: Its antigen remains unidentified. Base qualities are missing; no much larger clone stands one base away.

The V end gives up 5 bases and the J end 2 bases, leaving 6 bases in the junction not matched to a gene. Via the germline V gene (reference sequence), CDR1 is PRHDT and CDR2 FYEKMQ. The CDR3 covers 14 residues, taking in both the cysteine and the phenylalanine. The only DNA kept is the CDR3, 42 bases in frame from the first base. The library was built by means of the immunoSEQ multiplex PCR assay. TCRdb limited this immuneACCESS table to in-frame rearrangements with V and J called. A share of clones is missing; checked studies link under half to unresolved V genes, and the rest is unexplained. The sample table lists tens of thousands of clones, approximately 91% of them with a count of one. The biggest ten clones account for 4% to 5% of the sample.

Source: peripheral blood, taken in the second trimester of pregnancy. The chain links TRBV13 with TRBJ2-7, with 7 bases matching TRBD1. The receptor comes from a female donor in good health, enrolled as a control in a pregnancy study. The nucleotide sequence reads as follows: TGTGCCAGCAGCCCTAACAGGGGACCCTACGAGCAGTACTTC. It specifies CASSPNRGPYEQYF.